The text below deals with one T cell receptor (beta chain). A much bigger clone sits one base away, suggesting this may be a read error. It is unclear where the CDR3 begins or ends on the DNA, so no DNA is shown, and the CDR3 is as TCRdb lists it. These data belong to a study of T cells in Graves' hyperthyroidism and ophthalmopathy. Patients showing uncontrolled infection, other autoimmune disease, pregnancy or lactation were ineligible. There were TCR beta CDR3 regions amplified from RNA transcripts. HTBI primers were used for first-round RT-PCR of the TCR CDR3. Via MiXCR, TCRdb re-called the multiplex PCR reads, giving one row per CDR3 protein. This sample has approximately 600,000 distinct CDR3 sequences; more than 11% occur once, and the top ten carry 5.5% to 7.5%. With termini counted, the CDR3 has 11 amino acids. The germline CDR1 and CDR2 sequences are SQVTM and ANQGSEA.

V and J are TRBV29-1 and TRBJ1-2. This receptor was obtained from a woman aged 25 to 39 with Graves' hyperthyroidism that later progressed to Graves' ophthalmopathy. Source material: blood. The chain's CDR3 is CSADSNYGCTF.